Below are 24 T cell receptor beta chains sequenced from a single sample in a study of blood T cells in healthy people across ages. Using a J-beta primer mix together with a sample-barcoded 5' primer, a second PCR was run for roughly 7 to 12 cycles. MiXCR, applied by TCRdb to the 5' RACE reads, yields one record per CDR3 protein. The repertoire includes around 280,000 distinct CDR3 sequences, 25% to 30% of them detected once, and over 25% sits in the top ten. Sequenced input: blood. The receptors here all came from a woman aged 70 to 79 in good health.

The CDR3, as DNA: TGTGCCAGCAGGAAAGCTAGCGGAACTAGCACAGATACGCAGTATTTT. It yields the protein CASRKASGTSTDTQYF. The chain has TRBV6-1 and TRBJ2-3, with 7 bases identical to TRBD2. The germline CDR1 and CDR2 sequences are MNHNS and SASEGT. This CDR3 spans 16 amino acids. The trim removed 6 bases at V and 0 bases at J, leaving 9 bases unmatched.

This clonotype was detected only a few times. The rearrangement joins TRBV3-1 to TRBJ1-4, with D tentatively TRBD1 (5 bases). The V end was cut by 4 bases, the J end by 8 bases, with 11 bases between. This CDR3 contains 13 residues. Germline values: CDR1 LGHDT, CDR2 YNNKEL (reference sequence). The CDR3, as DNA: TGTGCCAGCAGCCTTCCCGGGGCAGAAAAACTGTTTTTT. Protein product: CASSLPGAEKLFF.

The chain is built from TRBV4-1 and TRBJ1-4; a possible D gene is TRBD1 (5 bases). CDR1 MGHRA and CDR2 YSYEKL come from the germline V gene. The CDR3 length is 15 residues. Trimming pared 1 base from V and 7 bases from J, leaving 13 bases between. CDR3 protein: CASSQGVTDGEKLFF. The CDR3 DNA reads TGCGCCAGCAGCCAAGGGGTGACAGATGGTGAAAAACTGTTTTTT.

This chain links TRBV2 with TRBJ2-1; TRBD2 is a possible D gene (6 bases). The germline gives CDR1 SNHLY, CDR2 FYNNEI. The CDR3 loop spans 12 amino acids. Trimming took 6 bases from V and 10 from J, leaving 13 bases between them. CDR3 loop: CASRRDSREQFF. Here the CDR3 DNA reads TGTGCCAGCAGGAGGGACTCACGAGAGCAGTTCTTC.

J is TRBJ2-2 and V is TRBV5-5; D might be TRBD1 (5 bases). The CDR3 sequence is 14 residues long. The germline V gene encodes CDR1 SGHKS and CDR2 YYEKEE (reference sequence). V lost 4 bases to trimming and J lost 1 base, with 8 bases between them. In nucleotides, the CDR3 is TGTGCCAGCAGCGCAGGGTGGAACACCGGGGAGCTGTTTTTT. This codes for CASSAGWNTGELFF.

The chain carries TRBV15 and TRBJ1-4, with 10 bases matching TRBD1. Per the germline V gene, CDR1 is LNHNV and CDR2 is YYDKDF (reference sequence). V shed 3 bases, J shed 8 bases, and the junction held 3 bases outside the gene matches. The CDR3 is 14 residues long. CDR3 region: CATSSRDRGEKLFF. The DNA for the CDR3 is TGTGCCACCAGCAGCCGGGACAGGGGAGAAAAACTGTTTTTT.

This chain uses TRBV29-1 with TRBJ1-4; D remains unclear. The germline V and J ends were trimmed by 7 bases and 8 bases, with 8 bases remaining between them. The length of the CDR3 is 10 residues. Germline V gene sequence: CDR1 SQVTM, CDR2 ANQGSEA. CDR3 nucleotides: TGCAGCGCAATGACGGAAAAACTGTTTTTT. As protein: CSAMTEKLFF.

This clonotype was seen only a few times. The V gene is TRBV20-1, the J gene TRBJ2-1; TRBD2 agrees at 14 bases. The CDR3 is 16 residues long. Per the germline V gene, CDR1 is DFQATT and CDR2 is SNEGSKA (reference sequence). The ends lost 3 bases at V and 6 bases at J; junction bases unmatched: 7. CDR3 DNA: TGCAGTGCTAGGGGAGGGACTAGCGGGGGTATCAATGAGCAGTTCTTC. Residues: CSARGGTSGGINEQFF.

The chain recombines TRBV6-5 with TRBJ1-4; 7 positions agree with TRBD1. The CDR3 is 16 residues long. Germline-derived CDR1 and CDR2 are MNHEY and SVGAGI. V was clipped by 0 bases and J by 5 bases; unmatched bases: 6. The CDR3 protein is CASSYSRGQRNEKLFF. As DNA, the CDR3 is TGTGCCAGCAGTTACTCGAGGGGACAGAGAAATGAAAAACTGTTTTTT.

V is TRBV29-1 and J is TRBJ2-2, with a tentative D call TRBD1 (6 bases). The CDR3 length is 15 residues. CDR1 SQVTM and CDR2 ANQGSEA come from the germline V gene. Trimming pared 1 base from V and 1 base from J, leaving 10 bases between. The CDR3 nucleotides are TGCAGCGTTGAAGTCCAGGACAGGAACACCGGGGAGCTGTTTTTT. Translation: CSVEVQDRNTGELFF.

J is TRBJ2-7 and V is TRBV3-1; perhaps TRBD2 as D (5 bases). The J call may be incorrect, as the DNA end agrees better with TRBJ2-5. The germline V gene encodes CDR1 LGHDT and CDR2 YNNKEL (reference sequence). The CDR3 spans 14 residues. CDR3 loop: CASSQDFEQETQYF. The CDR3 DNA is TGTGCCAGCAGCCAGGACTTCGAGCAAGAGACCCAGTACTTC.

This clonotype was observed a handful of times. In DNA, the CDR3 is TGTGCCAGCAGCCAAGAAACTGGCAGGATGGGGGCTTTCTTT. It yields the protein CASSQETGRMGAFF. V and J are TRBV3-1 and TRBJ1-1; no firm D call. V was pared by 0 bases and J by 11 bases, with 16 bases between. Per the germline V gene, CDR1 is LGHDT and CDR2 is YNNKEL (reference sequence). This CDR3 has 14 amino acids.

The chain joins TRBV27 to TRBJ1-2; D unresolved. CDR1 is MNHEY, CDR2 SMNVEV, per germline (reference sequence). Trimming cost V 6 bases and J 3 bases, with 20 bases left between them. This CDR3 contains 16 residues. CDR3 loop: CASRGPGRGDHYGYTF. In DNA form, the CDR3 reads TGTGCCAGCAGAGGACCGGGCCGCGGAGATCACTATGGCTACACCTTC.

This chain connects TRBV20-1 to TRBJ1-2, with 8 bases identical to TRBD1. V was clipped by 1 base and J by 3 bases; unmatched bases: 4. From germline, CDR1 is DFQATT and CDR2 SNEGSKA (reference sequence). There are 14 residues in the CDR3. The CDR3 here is CSARGTGSDYGYTF. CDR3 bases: TGCAGTGCTAGAGGGACAGGGTCTGACTATGGCTACACCTTC.

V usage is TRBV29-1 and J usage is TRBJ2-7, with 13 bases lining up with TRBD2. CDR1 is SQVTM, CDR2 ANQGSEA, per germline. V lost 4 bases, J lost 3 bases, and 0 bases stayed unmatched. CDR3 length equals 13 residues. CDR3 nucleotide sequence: TGCAGCGTTGGGACTAGCGGGAGCTACGAGCAGTACTTC. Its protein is CSVGTSGSYEQYF.

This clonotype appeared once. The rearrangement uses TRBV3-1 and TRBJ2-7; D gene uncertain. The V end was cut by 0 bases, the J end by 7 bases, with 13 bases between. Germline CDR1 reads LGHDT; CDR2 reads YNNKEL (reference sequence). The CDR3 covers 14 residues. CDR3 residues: CASSQEPKPGEQYF. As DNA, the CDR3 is TGTGCCAGCAGCCAAGAGCCTAAGCCGGGTGAGCAGTACTTC.

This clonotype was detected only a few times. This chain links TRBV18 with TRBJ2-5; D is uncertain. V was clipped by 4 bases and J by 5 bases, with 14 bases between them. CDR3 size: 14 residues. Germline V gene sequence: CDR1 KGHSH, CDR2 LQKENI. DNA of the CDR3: TGTGCCAGCTCACGTTCCGGAATCTTTGAGACCCAGTACTTC. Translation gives CASSRSGIFETQYF.

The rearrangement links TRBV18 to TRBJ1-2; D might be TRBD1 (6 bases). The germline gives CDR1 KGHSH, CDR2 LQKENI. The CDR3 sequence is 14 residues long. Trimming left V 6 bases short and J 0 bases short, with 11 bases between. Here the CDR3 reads CASSEQGANYGYTF. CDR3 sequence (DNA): TGTGCCAGCTCGGAACAGGGAGCTAACTATGGCTACACCTTC.

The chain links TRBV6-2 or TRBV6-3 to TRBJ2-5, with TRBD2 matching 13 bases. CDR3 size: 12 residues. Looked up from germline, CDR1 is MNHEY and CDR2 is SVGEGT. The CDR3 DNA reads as TGTACTAGCGGGAGGGTACAAGAGACCCAGTACTTC. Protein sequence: CTSGRVQETQYF.

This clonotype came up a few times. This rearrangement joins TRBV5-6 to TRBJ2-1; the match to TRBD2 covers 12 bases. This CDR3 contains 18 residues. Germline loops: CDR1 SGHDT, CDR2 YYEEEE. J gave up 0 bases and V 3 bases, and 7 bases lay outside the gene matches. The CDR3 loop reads CASSWRTSGASSYNEQFF. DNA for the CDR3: TGTGCCAGCAGCTGGAGGACTAGCGGGGCGAGCTCCTACAATGAGCAGTTCTTC. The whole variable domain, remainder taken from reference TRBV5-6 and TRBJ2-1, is DAGVTQSPTHLIKTRGQQVTLRCSPKSGHDTVSWYQQALGQGPQFIFQYYEEEERQRGNFPDRFSGHQFPNYSSELNVNALLLGDSALYLCASSWRTSGASSYNEQFFGPGTRLTVL.

The CDR3 sequence: CASSHPQTGISYNEQFF. In DNA, the CDR3 is TGCGCCAGCAGCCACCCTCAGACAGGAATCTCCTACAATGAGCAGTTCTTC. V gene TRBV4-1 combines with J gene TRBJ2-1; tentatively, D is TRBD1 (6 bases). The CDR3 has 17 residues. Germline V gives CDR1 MGHRA, CDR2 YSYEKL. V gave up 3 bases and J gave up 0 bases, with 15 bases separating them.

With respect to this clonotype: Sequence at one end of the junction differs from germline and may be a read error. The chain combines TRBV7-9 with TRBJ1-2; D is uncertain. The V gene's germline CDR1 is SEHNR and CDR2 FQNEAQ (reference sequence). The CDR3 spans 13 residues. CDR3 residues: CASSLERNYDYTF. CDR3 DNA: TGTGCCAGCAGCTTGGAACGGAACTATGACTACACCTTC.

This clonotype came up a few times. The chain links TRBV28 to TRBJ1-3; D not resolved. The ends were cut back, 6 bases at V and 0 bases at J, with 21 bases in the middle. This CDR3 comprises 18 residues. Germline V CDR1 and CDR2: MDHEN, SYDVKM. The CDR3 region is CASSPGYKLPYSGNTIYF. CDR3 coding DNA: TGTGCCAGCAGCCCTGGATATAAATTACCCTACTCTGGAAACACCATATATTTT. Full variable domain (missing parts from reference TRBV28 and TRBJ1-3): DVKVTQSSRYLVKRTGEKVFLECVQDMDHENMFWYRQDPGLGLRLIYFSYDVKMKEKGDIPEGYSVSREKKERFSLILESASTNQTSMYLCASSPGYKLPYSGNTIYFGEGSWLTVV.

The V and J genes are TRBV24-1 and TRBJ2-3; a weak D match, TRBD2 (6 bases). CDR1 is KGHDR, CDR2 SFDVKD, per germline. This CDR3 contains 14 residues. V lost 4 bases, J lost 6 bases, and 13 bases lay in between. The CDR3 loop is CATSDLGRPDTQYF. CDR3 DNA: TGTGCCACCAGTGACCTCGGGAGACCTGATACGCAGTATTTT.